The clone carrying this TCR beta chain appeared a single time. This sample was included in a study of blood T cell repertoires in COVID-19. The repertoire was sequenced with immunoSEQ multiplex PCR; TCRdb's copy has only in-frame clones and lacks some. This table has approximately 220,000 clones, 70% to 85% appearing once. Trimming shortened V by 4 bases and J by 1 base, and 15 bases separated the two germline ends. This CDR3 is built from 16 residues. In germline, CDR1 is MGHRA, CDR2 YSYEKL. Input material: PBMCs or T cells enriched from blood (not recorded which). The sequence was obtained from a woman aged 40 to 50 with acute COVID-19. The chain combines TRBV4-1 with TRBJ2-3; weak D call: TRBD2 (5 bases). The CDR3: CASSLLPGVGTDTQYF. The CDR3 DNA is TGCGCCAGCAGCCTCCTACCCGGGGTAGGCACAGATACGCAGTATTTT.